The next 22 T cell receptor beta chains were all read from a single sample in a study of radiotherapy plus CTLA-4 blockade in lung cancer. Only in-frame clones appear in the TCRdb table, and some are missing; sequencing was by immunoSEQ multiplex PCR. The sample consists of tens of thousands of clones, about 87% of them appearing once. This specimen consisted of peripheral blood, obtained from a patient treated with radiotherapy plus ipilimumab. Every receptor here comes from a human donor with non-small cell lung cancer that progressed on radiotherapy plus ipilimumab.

The chain's CDR3 is CASSSWTGGSPLHF. In nucleotides, the CDR3 is TGTGCCAGCAGCTCCTGGACAGGGGGATCACCCCTCCACTTT. J is TRBJ1-6 and V is TRBV7-2; 10 nucleotides match TRBD1. The CDR3 extends over 14 amino acids. Germline-derived CDR1 and CDR2 are SGHTA and FQGNSA. V trimming: 4 bases; J trimming: 10 bases; junction bases outside the gene matches: 4.

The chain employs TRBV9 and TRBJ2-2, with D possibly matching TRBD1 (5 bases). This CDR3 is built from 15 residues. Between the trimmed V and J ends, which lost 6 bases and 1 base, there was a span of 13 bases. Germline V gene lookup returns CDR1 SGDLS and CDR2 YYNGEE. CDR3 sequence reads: CASTRQPKNTGELFF. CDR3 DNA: TGTGCCAGCACCCGACAGCCCAAGAACACCGGGGAGCTGTTTTTT.

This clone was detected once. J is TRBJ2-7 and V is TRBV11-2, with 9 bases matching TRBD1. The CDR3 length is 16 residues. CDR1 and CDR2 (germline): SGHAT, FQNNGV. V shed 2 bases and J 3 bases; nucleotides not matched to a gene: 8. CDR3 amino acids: CASSLNLGTGIYEQYF. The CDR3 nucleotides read TGTGCCAGCAGCTTAAACCTCGGGACAGGGATCTACGAGCAGTACTTC.

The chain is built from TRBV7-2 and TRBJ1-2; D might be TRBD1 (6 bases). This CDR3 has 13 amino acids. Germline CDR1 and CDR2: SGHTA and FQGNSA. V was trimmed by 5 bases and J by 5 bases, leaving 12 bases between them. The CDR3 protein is CASSQGTRYGYTF. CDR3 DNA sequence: TGTGCCAGCAGCCAAGGGACACGATATGGCTACACCTTC. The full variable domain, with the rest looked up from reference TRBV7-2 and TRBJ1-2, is GAGVSQSPSNKVTEKGKDVELRCDPISGHTALYWYRQSLGQGLEFLIYFQGNSAPDKSGLPSDRFSAERTGGSVSTLTIQRTQQEDSAVYLCASSQGTRYGYTFGSGTRLTVV.

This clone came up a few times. As DNA, the CDR3 is TGTGCCAGCAGTGAATACAGACTAGCGGGAGTCGATGAGCAGTTCTTC. This codes for CASSEYRLAGVDEQFF. V gene TRBV25-1 combines with J gene TRBJ2-1, with 12 nucleotides matching TRBD2. CDR1 and CDR2 (germline): MGHDK, SYGVNS. This CDR3 is 16 amino acids long. The ends lost 0 bases at V and 8 bases at J; junction bases unmatched: 5.

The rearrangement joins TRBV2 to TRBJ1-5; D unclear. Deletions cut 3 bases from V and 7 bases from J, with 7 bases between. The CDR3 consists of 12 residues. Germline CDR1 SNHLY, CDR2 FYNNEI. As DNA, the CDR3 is TGTGCCAGCAGTGAGGAATTCCAGCCCCAGCATTTT. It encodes CASSEEFQPQHF. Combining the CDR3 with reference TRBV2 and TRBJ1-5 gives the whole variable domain EPEVTQTPSHQVTQMGQEVILRCVPISNHLYFYWYRQILGQKVEFLVSFYNNEISEKSEIFDDQFSVERPDGSNFTLKIRSTKLEDSAMYFCASSEEFQPQHFGDGTRLSIL.

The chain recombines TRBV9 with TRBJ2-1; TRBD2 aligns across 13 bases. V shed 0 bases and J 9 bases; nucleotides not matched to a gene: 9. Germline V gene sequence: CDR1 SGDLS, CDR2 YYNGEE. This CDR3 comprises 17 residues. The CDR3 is CASSVGTSGGARGEQFF. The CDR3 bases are TGTGCCAGCAGCGTAGGAACTAGCGGGGGGGCCAGGGGTGAGCAGTTCTTC.

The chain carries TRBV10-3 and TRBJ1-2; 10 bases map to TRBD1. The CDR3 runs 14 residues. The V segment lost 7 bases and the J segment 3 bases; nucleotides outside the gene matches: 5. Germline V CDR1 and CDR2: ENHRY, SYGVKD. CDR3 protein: CAINRGQGDYGYTF. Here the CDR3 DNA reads TGTGCCATCAACAGAGGACAGGGGGACTATGGCTACACCTTC.

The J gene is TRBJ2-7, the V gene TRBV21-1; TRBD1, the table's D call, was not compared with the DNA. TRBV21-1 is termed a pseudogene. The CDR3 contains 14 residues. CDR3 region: CASSKGQGEYEQYF. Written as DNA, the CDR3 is TGTGCCAGCAGCAAGGGACAGGGGGAATACGAGCAGTACTTC.

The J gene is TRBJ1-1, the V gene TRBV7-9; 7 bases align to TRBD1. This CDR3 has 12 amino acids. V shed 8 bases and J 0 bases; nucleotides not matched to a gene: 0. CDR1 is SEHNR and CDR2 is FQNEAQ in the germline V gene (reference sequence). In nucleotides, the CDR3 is TGTGCCAGCGACAGGGTGAACACTGAAGCTTTCTTT. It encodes CASDRVNTEAFF. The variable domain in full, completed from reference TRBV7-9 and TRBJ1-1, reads DTGVSQNPRHKITKRGQNVTFRCDPISEHNRLYWYRQTLGQGPEFLTYFQNEAQLEKSRLLSDRFSAERPKGSFSTLEIQRTEQGDSAMYLCASDRVNTEAFFGQGTRLTVV.

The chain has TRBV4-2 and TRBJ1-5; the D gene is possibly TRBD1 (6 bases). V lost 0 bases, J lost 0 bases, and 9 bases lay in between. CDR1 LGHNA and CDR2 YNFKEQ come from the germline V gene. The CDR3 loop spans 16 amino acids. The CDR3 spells CASSQELGGSNQPQHF. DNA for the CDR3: TGTGCCAGCAGCCAAGAACTAGGGGGTAGCAATCAGCCCCAGCATTTT.

The CDR3 coding sequence is TGCACCAGCAGCCAAGATCGCGCTAGCGGGAGGAACCCCCACGAGCAGTACTTC. Translated, it gives CTSSQDRASGRNPHEQYF. J is TRBJ2-7 and V is TRBV1; TRBD2, as called in the table, went unchecked against the DNA. TRBV1 is a known pseudogene. The CDR3 spans 18 residues.

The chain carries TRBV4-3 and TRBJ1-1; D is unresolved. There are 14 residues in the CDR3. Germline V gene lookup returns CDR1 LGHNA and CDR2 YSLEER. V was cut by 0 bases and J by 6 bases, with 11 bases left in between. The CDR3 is CASSQDGFGPEAFF. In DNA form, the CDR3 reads TGCGCCAGCAGCCAAGATGGTTTTGGCCCTGAAGCTTTCTTT.

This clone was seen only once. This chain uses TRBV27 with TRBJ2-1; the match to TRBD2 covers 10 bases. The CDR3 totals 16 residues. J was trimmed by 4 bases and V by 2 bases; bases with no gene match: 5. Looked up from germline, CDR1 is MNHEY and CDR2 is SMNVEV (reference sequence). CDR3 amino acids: CASSLDPSGGYNEQFF. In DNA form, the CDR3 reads TGTGCCAGCAGTTTAGATCCTAGCGGGGGATACAATGAGCAGTTCTTC.

The CDR3 loop is CASSLSTGGSWETQYF. In DNA, the CDR3 is TGTGCCAGCAGTTTATCGACGGGGGGGTCCTGGGAGACCCAGTACTTC. The chain links TRBV27 to TRBJ2-5, with 8 bases identical to TRBD2. Germline lookup yields CDR1 MNHEY and CDR2 SMNVEV (reference sequence). This CDR3 is 16 amino acids long. Germline trimming cut 0 bases from V and 5 bases from J; bases unmatched to any gene: 8.

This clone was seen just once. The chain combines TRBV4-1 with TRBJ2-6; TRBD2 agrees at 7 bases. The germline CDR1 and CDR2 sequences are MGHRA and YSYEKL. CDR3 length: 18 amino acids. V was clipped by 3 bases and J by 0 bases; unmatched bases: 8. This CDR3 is CASSQTGGGSSGANVLTF. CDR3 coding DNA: TGCGCCAGCAGCCAGACGGGGGGAGGTAGCTCTGGGGCCAACGTCCTGACTTTC.

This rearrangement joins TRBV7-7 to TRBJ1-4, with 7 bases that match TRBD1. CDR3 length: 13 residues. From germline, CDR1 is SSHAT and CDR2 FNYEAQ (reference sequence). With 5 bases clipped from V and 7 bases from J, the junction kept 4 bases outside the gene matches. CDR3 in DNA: TGTGCCAGCAGCAAGCGACAGGGTGAAAAACTGTTTTTT. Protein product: CASSKRQGEKLFF.

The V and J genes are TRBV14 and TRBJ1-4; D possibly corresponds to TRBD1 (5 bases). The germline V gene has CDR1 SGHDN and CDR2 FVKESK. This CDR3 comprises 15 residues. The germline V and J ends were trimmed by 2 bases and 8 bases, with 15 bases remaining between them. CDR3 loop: CASSQLTGAGEKLFF. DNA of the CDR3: TGTGCCAGCAGCCAATTAACTGGGGCCGGGGAAAAACTGTTTTTT.

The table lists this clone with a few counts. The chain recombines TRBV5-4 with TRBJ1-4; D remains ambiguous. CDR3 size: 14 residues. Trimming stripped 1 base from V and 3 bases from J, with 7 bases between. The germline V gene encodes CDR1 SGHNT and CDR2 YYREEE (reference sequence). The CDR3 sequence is CASSLTSSNEKLFF. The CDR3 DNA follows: TGTGCCAGCAGCTTGACGTCCTCTAATGAAAAACTGTTTTTT.

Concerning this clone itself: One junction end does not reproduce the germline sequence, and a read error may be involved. This CDR3 reads CASSSRDAGGTSYEQYF. CDR3 DNA sequence: TGTGCTAGCAGCTCGCGAGACGCGGGAGGCACCTCCTACGAGCAGTACTTC. V and J are TRBV7-7 and TRBJ2-7, with 8 bases lining up with TRBD2. The CDR3 is 17 amino acids. In germline, CDR1 is SSHAT, CDR2 FNYEAQ (reference sequence).

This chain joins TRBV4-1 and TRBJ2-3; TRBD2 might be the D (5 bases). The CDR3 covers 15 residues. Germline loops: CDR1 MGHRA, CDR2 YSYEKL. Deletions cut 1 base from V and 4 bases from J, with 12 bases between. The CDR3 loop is CASSQGTTGADTQYF. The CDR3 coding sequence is TGCGCCAGCAGCCAAGGCACGACCGGGGCAGATACGCAGTATTTT.

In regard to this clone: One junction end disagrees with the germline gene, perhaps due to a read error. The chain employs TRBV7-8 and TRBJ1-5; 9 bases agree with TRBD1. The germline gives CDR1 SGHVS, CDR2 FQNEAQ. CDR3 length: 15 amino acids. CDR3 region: CVSSRTGDSNQPQHF. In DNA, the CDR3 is TGTGTCAGCAGCCGGACAGGGGATAGCAATCAGCCCCAGCATTTT.